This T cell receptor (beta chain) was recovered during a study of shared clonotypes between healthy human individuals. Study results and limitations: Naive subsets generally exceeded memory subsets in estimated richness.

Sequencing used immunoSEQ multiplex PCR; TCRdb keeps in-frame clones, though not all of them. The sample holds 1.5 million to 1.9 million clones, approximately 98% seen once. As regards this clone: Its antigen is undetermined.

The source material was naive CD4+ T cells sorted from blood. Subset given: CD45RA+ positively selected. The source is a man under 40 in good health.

The CDR3 sequence: CASSASMNTEAFF. The CDR3 DNA follows: TGTGCCAGCAGTGCCTCGATGAACACTGAAGCTTTCTTT. V usage is TRBV28 and J usage is TRBJ1-1; D gene unclear. This CDR3 comprises 13 residues. V lost 5 bases and J 0 bases, leaving 7 bases between the germline ends. Germline CDR1 is MDHEN and CDR2 is SYDVKM.